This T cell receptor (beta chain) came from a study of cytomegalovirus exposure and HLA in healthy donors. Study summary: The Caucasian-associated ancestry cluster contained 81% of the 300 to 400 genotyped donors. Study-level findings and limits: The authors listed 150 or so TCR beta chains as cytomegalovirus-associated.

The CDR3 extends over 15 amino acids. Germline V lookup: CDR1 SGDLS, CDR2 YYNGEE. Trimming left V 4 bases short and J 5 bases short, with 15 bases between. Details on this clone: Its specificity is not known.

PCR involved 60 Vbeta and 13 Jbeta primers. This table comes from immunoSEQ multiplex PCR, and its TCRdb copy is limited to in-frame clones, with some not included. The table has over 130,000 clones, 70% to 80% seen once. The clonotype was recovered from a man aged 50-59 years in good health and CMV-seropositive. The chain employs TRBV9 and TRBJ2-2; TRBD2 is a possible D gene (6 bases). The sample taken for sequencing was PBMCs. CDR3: CASSQPGSSTGELFF. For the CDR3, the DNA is TGTGCCAGCAGCCAACCCGGGAGTTCTACCGGGGAGCTGTTTTTT.